The clone carrying this TCR beta chain was seen only a few times. Its antigen is unknown. TCRdb re-called the reads through MiXCR, storing one row per CDR3 protein. Altogether around 450,000 distinct CDR3 sequences are present, roughly 30% being singletons, with the ten largest covering around 13%. CDR3 size: 15 residues. V was trimmed by 6 bases and J by 0 bases, leaving 12 bases between them. Germline V gene sequence: CDR1 LNHDA, CDR2 SQIVND (reference sequence). This sample was included in a study of T cell repertoires in cytomegalovirus infection. About the research overall: Public TCR beta signatures marked donors with CMV infection and the matching HLA.

Study results and limitations: People with CMV and the relevant HLA were identified by cumulative public TCR beta family frequency. Dominating the ex vivo response were HLA-C-restricted CMV-specific TCR beta clonotypes.

The rearrangement links TRBV19 to TRBJ2-1; either TRBD1 or TRBD2 may supply D (5 bases each). The specimen sequenced was PBMCs. The receptor was isolated from a human donor in good health (CMV status not recorded). Some clones in this sample may be carry-over from other donors' samples. This CDR3 is CASSLGAGSYNEQFF. CDR3 coding DNA: TGTGCCAGTAGCCTCGGGGCCGGCTCCTACAATGAGCAGTTCTTC.